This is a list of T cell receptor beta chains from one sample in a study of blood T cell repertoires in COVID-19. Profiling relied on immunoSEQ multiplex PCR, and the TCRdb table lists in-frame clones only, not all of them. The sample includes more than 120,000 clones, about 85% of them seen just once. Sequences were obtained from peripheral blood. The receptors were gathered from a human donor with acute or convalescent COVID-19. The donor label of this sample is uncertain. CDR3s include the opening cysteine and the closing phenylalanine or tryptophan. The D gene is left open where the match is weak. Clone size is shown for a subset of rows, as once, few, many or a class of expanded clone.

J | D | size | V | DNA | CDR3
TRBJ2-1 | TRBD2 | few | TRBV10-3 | TGTGCCATCAGTGAGCGTGTCGGGAGGGCTTACAATGAGCAGTTCTTC | CAISERVGRAYNEQFF
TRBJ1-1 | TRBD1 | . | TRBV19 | TGTGCCAGTAGTATTGGTACAGGGGGCAACACTGAAGCTTTCTTT | CASSIGTGGNTEAFF
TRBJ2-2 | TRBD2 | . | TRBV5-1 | TGCGCCAGCAGCCTGGGACTAGCAGCCGGGGAGCTGTTTTTT | CASSLGLAAGELFF
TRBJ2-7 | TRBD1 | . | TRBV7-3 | TGTGCCAGCAGCTTGGGGGGACAGGGAAGCTCCTACGAGCAGTACTTC | CASSLGGQGSSYEQYF
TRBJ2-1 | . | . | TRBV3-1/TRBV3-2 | TGTGCCAGCAGCCAAAGTGGGACTTCCAATGAGCAGTTCTTC | CASSQSGTSNEQFF
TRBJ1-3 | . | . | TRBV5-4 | TGTGCCAGCAGCTTAGGGGCGCACGGAAACACCATATATTTT | CASSLGAHGNTIYF
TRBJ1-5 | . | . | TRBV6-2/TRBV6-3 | TGTGCCAGCAGTGCCGAGTTGGAGAATCAGCCCCAGCATTTT | CASSAELENQPQHF
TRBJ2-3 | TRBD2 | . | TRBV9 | TGTGCCAGCAGCGTAACCTACCTTACCAGCGGGAGTAGGGCAGATACGCAGTATTTT | CASSVTYLTSGSRADTQYF
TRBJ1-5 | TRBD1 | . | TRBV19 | TGTGCCAGTAACCGCCTGGGACAGGGGGATCAGCCCCAGCATTTT | CASNRLGQGDQPQHF
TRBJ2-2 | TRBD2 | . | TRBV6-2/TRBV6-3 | TGTGCCAGCAGTTCGGGACTAGGCCTAAACACCGGGGAGCTGTTTTTT | CASSSGLGLNTGELFF
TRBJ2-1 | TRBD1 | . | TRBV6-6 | TGTGCCAGCACTACGAAACAGGGGGCTTTTTTCAATGAGCAGTTCTTC | CASTTKQGAFFNEQFF
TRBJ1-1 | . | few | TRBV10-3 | TGTGCCATCAGTGCCGGCGAGGGGGGGAATGGCGCTGAAGCTTTCTTT | CAISAGEGGNGAEAFF
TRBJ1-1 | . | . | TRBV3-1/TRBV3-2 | TGTGCCAGCAGCCAAGAGGTGCAGATGAATGAAGCTTTCTTT | CASSQEVQMNEAFF
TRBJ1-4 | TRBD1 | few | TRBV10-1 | TGCGCCAGCAGAAAGACAGGGGGGAATCCTAATGAAAAACTGTTTTTT | CASRKTGGNPNEKLFF
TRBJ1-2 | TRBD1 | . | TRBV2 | TGTGCCAGCAGTGAAGCCGGGACAGCTAACTATGGCTACACCTTC | CASSEAGTANYGYTF
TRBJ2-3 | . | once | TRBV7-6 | TGTGCCAGCAGCTTGAGGACATCATCGGATACGCAGTATTTT | CASSLRTSSDTQYF
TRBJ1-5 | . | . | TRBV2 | TGTGCCAGCAACCGGGACACTCCAAATCAGCCCCAGCATTTT | CASNRDTPNQPQHF
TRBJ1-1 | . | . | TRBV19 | TGTGCCAGTAGGTCAGGGGTAGCTGAAGCTTTCTTT | CASRSGVAEAFF
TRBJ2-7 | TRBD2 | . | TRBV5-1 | TGCGCCAGCAGCTTGCTTGACGGGGGGGCCTACGAGCAGTACTTC | CASSLLDGGAYEQYF
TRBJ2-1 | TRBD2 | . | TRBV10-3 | TGTGCCATCAGTGAGTCGACGGGGGGCTCCTACAATGAGCAGTTCTTC | CAISESTGGSYNEQFF
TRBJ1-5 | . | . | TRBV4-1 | TGCGCCAGCAGCCAAGATTATCGCGGCAATCAGCCCCAGCATTTT | CASSQDYRGNQPQHF
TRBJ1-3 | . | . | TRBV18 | TGTGCCAGCTCACCACTCCCGGGGGAAGGGTCTGGAAACACCATATATTTT | CASSPLPGEGSGNTIYF
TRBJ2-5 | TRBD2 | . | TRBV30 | TGTGCCTGGGGATCTTCGGGACTAGCGGGAGGAGAGACCCAGTACTTC | CAWGSSGLAGGETQYF
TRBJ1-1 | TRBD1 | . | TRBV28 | TGTGCCAGCAGGGAGTCAGGGGGCTATACCACTGAAGCTTTCTTT | CASRESGGYTTEAFF
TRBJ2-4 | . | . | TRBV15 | TGTGCCACCAGCAGATCCGAGAACATTCAGTACTTC | CATSRSENIQYF
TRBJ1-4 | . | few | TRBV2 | TGTGCCAGCAGTGAAATGGGACAAGAAAATGAAAAACTGTTTTTT | CASSEMGQENEKLFF
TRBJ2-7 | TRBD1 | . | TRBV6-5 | TGTGCCAGCAGTTACCGGGGACAGGTATACGAGCAGTACTTC | CASSYRGQVYEQYF
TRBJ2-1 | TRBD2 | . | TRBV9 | TGTGCCAGCAGCGCAGATAGCGGGAGTATTAGTGAGCAGTTCTTC | CASSADSGSISEQFF
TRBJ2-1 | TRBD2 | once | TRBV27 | TGTGCCAGCAGCCTAGCGGGGGTTGAGCAGTTCTTC | CASSLAGVEQFF
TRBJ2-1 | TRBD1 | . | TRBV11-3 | TGTGCCAGCAGCCCTCGACAGGGGGCTGGAGATGAGCAGTTCTTC | CASSPRQGAGDEQFF
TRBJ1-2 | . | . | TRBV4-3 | TGCGCCAGCAGCCAAGATGAACAGACCTTTAACTATGGCTACACCTTC | CASSQDEQTFNYGYTF
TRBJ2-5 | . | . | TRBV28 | TGTGCCAGCAGTACCCGTGGGGCTCAAGAGACCCAGTACTTC | CASSTRGAQETQYF
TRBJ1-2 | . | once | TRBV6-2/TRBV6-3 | TGTGCCAGCAGTTACCGGGCAGGGGACCATGGCTACACCTTC | CASSYRAGDHGYTF
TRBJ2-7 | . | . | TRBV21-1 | TGTGCCAGCAGCAAAGCGCAGCGGGGGGCCCACTCCTACGAGCAGTACTTC | CASSKAQRGAHSYEQYF
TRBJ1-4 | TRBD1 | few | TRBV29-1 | TGCAGCGTTGTCAGGGGGCTAGGAGAAAAACTGTTTTTT | CSVVRGLGEKLFF
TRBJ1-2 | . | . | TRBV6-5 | TGTGCCAGCACCAAGTGGGGGGGTGAGTGGGGCTACACCTTC | CASTKWGGEWGYTF
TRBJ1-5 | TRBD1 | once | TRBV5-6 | TGTGCCAGCAGCTTTACACAGGGGCGGGGACAGCCCCAGCATTTT | CASSFTQGRGQPQHF
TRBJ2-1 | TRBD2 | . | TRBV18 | TGTGCCAGCTCACCTCCGGGACTAGCGCACTACAATGAGCAGTTCTTC | CASSPPGLAHYNEQFF
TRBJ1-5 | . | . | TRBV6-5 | TGTGCCACCCGATCGTACAGGAGCAATCAGCCCCAGCATTTT | CATRSYRSNQPQHF
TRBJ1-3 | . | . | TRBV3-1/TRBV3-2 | TGTGCCGTCCGGCGGGGCGGTGGTGGAAACACCATATATTTT | CAVRRGGGGNTIYF
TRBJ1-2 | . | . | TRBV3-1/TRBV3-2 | TGTGCCAGCAGCCAAAGATCGGGAATGGGCTACACCTTC | CASSQRSGMGYTF
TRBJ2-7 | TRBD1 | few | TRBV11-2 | TGTGCCAGCAGCTTCGGGACAGGGGGCTGGGAGCAGTACTTC | CASSFGTGGWEQYF
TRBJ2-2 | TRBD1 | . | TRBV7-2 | TGTGCCAGCAGCTTAGGACAGGGGAGGACCGGGGAGCTGTTTTTT | CASSLGQGRTGELFF
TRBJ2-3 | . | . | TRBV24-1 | TGTGCCACCAGTGACCCCCAGGATTTCACAGATACGCAGTATTTT | CATSDPQDFTDTQYF
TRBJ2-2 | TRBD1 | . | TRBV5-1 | TGCGCCAGCAGCCGTGGGACAGAAAACACCGGGGAGCTGTTTTTT | CASSRGTENTGELFF
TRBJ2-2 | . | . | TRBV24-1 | TGTGCCACCAGTCAGACTTCGAACACCGGGGAGCTGTTTTTT | CATSQTSNTGELFF
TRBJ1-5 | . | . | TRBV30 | TGTGCCTGGAGTGTAGGAGGGCGCAATCAGCCCCAGCATTTT | CAWSVGGRNQPQHF
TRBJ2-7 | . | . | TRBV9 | TGTGCCAGCAGCGTAGCGATAGAAAGATACGAGCAGTACTTC | CASSVAIERYEQYF
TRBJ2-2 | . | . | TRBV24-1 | TGTGCCACCAGTGATTTGGTCGGCCGGGACACCTCGCCCGGGGAGCTGTTTTTT | CATSDLVGRDTSPGELFF
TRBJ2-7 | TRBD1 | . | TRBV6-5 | TGTGCCAGCAGGGCAGGGACAGGGCAAACCTACGAGCAGTACTTC | CASRAGTGQTYEQYF
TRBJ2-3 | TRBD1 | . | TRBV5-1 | TGCGCCAGCAGCCTAGGGGGCGCGAGGGTCACAGATACGCAGTATTTT | CASSLGGARVTDTQYF
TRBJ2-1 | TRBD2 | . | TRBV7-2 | TGTGCCAGCAGCCGGACTAGCGGGAGTGTTGAGCAGTTCTTC | CASSRTSGSVEQFF
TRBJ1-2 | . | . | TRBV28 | TGTGCCAGCGAGGAGAGAGGCGGCTACACCTTC | CASEERGGYTF